Sequencing of this T cell receptor (beta chain) was carried out in a study of naive and memory T cell subsets. This clonotype has ten or more counts. Germline V lookup: CDR1 SNHLY, CDR2 FYNNEI. This CDR3 region has 19 residues. V lost 7 bases and J 0 bases, leaving 25 bases between the germline ends. Ligated cDNA underwent four rounds of PCR with nested alpha and beta constant region primers and SP2. TCRdb called the UMI-ligation and nested PCR reads again in MiXCR, with one record for every CDR3 protein. The sample lists tens of thousands of distinct CDR3 sequences, roughly 9.6% occurring once. Described treatment: skin biopsy from PPD injection site in Mantoux-positive individual. The library had UMIs added by 3' ligation of an oligonucleotide to TCR cDNA. Cells were not sorted; total RNA input targeted about 1 to 1000 ng.

The starting material was skin, obtained from a tuberculin skin test site. This chain joins TRBV2 and TRBJ2-1; D possibly corresponds to TRBD2 (6 bases). The receptor was derived from an adult in good health. Here the CDR3 DNA reads TGTGCCAGCATTTCCGGGACTCTCAGATATTCCAGCTCCTACAATGAGCAGTTCTTC. Its protein is CASISGTLRYSSSYNEQFF.